This TCR beta chain was observed in a study of blood T cells in healthy people across ages. Study-wide results and caveats: It was held that the diversity estimates obtained from one million T cells were underestimates.

Through a sample-barcoded 5' primer and a J-beta primer mix, a second PCR was run for roughly 7 to 12 cycles. TCRdb redid the calling of the 5' RACE reads with MiXCR, one entry per CDR3 protein. Among around 580,000 distinct CDR3 sequences, roughly 43% were seen once, and the ten largest hold 20% to 25%. This clonotype was picked up many times. The antigen remains unidentified. Sequenced sample: blood. This clonotype was sampled from an elderly man in good health.

The CDR3 loop reads CASTNEGLAGDSGELFF. The CDR3 bases are TGTGCCAGCACCAACGAGGGACTAGCGGGGGATTCCGGGGAGCTGTTTTTT. The rearrangement joins TRBV6-6 to TRBJ2-2; 14 bases are a match to TRBD2. This CDR3 spans 17 amino acids. Trimming cost V 7 bases and J 6 bases; bases outside gene matches: 10. Germline V lookup: CDR1 MNHNY, CDR2 SVGAGI (reference sequence).